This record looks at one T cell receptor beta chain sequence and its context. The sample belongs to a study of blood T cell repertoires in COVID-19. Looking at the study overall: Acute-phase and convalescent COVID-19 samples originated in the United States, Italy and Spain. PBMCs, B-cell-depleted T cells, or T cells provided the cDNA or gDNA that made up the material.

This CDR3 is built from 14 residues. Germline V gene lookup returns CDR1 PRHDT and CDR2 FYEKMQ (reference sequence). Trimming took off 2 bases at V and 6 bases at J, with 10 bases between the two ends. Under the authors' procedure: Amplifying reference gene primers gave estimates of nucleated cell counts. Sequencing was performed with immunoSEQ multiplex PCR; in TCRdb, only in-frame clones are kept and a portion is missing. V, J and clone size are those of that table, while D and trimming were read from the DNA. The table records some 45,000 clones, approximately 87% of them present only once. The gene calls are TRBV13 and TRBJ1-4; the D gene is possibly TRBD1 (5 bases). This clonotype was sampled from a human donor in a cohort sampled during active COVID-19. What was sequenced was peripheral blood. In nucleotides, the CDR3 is TGTGCCAGCAGCTTACGGACACATGATGAAAAACTGTTTTTT. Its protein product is CASSLRTHDEKLFF.